This T cell receptor beta chain was documented in a study of naive and memory T cell subsets. Both TRBC1 and TRBC2 were covered by a beta constant-region primer of two equimolar oligonucleotides. Nested alpha and beta constant-region primers with the SP2 primer drove four PCR rounds on ligated cDNA. An oligonucleotide with the SP2 primer and a 12-nucleotide UMI was ligated to the cDNA 3' end. TCRdb itself ran the UMI-ligation and nested PCR reads through MiXCR, one entry per CDR3 protein. The sample includes about 99,000 distinct CDR3 sequences, around 13% of them seen just once. Germline loops: CDR1 SEHNR, CDR2 FQNEAQ (reference sequence). The CDR3 loop spans 16 amino acids. V was cut by 1 base and J by 1 base, with 11 bases left in between. About this clonotype itself: Its antigen is still unknown.

The study, taken as a whole, reports: Gini index rose across naive, CM, EM and EMRA in CD4 and CD8. Especially in CD8 cells, naive repertoires contained a few larger clonotypes, possibly CD45RA-re-expressing memory cells.

V usage is TRBV7-9 and J usage is TRBJ2-1; tentative D call: TRBD2 (6 bases). Sequenced input: naive CD8+ T cells from blood. The receptor was derived from a human donor in good health. In DNA form, the CDR3 reads TGTGCCAGCAGCTTAGAAGGAGGGGTATCCTACAATGAGCAGTTCTTC. Translation gives CASSLEGGVSYNEQFF.